The clone carrying this T cell receptor beta chain was picked up many times. Its matching antigen is unknown. The data derive from a study of T cells in Graves' hyperthyroidism and ophthalmopathy. About the study: Before any treatment, at initial diagnosis, peripheral blood was collected.

Looked up from germline, CDR1 is SGHRS and CDR2 is YFSETQ. Unmatched junction bases numbered 6, after V lost 2 bases and J lost 2 bases. This CDR3 contains 17 residues. The study, taken as a whole, reports: Ophthalmopathy stood apart from stable hyperthyroidism in a 13 V-J model.

Amplified TCR beta CDR3 regions came from RNA transcripts. The TCR CDR3 was amplified in a first-round RT-PCR using the HTBI primer set. One entry per CDR3 protein results from TCRdb running MiXCR on the multiplex PCR reads. Of 600,000 or so distinct CDR3 sequences in the sample, 15% to 20% were seen once. This chain links TRBV5-1 with TRBJ2-3; TRBD2 matches 12 bases. Sequencing input: blood. This clonotype was sampled from a woman aged 30 to 39 with Graves' hyperthyroidism. The CDR3 DNA follows: TGCGCCAGCAGCTTAGAAGGACTAGCGGGACTCACAGATACGCAGTATTTT. It is translated as CASSLEGLAGLTDTQYF.